The clone carrying this TCR beta chain appeared a few times. Its antigen remains unknown. These data belong to a study of blood T cells in healthy people across ages. The study's findings and limits: Per-million-T-cell TCR beta diversity fell roughly linearly with age. The diversity estimates, figures obtained from one million T cells, were considered underestimates.

Germline assignment: CDR1 DFQATT and CDR2 SNEGSKA (reference sequence). This CDR3 has 15 amino acids. Between the trimmed V and J ends, which lost 6 bases and 5 bases, there was a span of 19 bases. For the second PCR, which ran for about 6 to 11 cycles, a sample-barcoded 5' primer and a J-beta primer mix were used. MiXCR, applied by TCRdb to the 5' RACE reads, yields one record per CDR3 protein. The sample contains 1,500,000 or so distinct CDR3 sequences, 35% to 45% of which appear only once. The sample was blood. The rearrangement links TRBV20-1 to TRBJ2-2; weak D call: TRBD1 (5 bases). The origin of this receptor is a woman aged 18-29 years in good health. The CDR3: CSATKMAGRTGELFF. CDR3 bases: TGCAGTGCCACAAAGATGGCAGGGCGTACCGGGGAGCTGTTTTTT.